These 23 T cell receptor beta chains came from one sample sequenced in a study of post-analysis software for immune sequencing data. Unique molecular identifiers tagged the TCR beta cDNA libraries. TCRdb reprocessed the PCR reads via MiXCR and lists one record per CDR3 protein. The sample has 650,000 to 900,000 distinct CDR3 sequences, 40% to 55% seen once. Overall study results and limits: Controls showed lower frequencies than patients for a few TRBV segments, and TRBV5-6, TRBV5-1 and TRBV20-1 were among these.

For these receptors, no antigen is known. Sequencing was carried out using blood. All receptors derive from a girl between 10 and 17 years old with multiple sclerosis.

The chain is built from TRBV6-1 and TRBJ1-5; D call uncertain. Germline-derived CDR1 and CDR2 are MNHNS and SASEGT. V was cut by 4 bases and J by 0 bases, with 19 bases left in between. The CDR3 runs to 18 residues. The CDR3 coding sequence is TGTGCCAGCAGTGCTGCAGCTAATCTCGGTTATAGCAATCAGCCCCAGCATTTT. As protein: CASSAAANLGYSNQPQHF.

The chain uses TRBV12-3 or TRBV12-4 and TRBJ1-4; 7 bases are a match to TRBD1. The V gene end was trimmed by 9 bases and the J gene end by 0 bases; junction bases not matched to a gene: 4. The CDR3 covers 14 residues. CDR3 DNA sequence: TGTGCCAGACCTACAGGGGCAACTAATGAAAAACTGTTTTTT. Protein: CARPTGATNEKLFF.

As concerns this clonotype: The junction departs from the called germline gene at one end, perhaps through a read error. This chain uses TRBV28 with TRBJ2-3; D is perhaps TRBD1 (6 bases). This CDR3 region has 16 residues. Germline values: CDR1 MDHEN, CDR2 SYDVKM. The CDR3 reads CVSSPRGRLSTDTQYF. The CDR3 DNA follows: TGTGTCAGCAGCCCCAGGGGCAGGCTTAGCACAGATACGCAGTATTTT.

This clonotype was detected a few times. For the CDR3, the DNA is TGCAGTGCCGTCGTCCGGGACAGGAGCTCTGGGGCCAACGTCCTGACTTTC. This encodes CSAVVRDRSSGANVLTF. This rearrangement joins TRBV20-1 to TRBJ2-6; 8 positions agree with TRBD1. The J segment lost 0 bases and the V segment lost 6 bases, leaving 10 bases of the junction unmatched. There are 17 residues in the CDR3. Germline V gene sequence: CDR1 DFQATT, CDR2 SNEGSKA (reference sequence).

This sequence joins TRBV12-3 or TRBV12-4 and TRBJ1-5; TRBD1 matches 9 bases. V lost 5 bases and J lost 7; bases outside the gene matches: 9. CDR3 size: 15 residues. The CDR3 DNA reads as TGTGCCAGCAGTCTACAGGGGGCGAGGAACCAGCCCCAGCATTTT. Translated, it gives CASSLQGARNQPQHF.

This chain joins TRBV10-3 and TRBJ1-2; 7 bases align to TRBD1. With 0 bases clipped from V and 7 bases from J, the junction kept 11 bases outside the gene matches. This CDR3 is built from 16 residues. Germline lookup yields CDR1 ENHRY and CDR2 SYGVKD. CDR3 sequence reads: CAISESRDSAWGGYTF. The CDR3 DNA sequence: TGTGCCATCAGTGAGTCGCGGGACAGTGCCTGGGGTGGCTACACCTTC.

This clonotype showed up just a few times. The chain links TRBV10-3 to TRBJ2-5, with D hard to call. This CDR3 has 15 amino acids. The germline CDR1 and CDR2 sequences are ENHRY and SYGVKD. Trimming stripped 6 bases from V and 3 bases from J, with 17 bases between. For the CDR3, the DNA is TGTGCCATCAGGGAGACGGGCAGTGTGGAAGAGACCCAGTACTTC. As protein: CAIRETGSVEETQYF.

This clonotype has just a few counts. This chain links TRBV24-1 with TRBJ2-5; 7 positions match TRBD2. The CDR3 has 14 residues. Germline CDR1 KGHDR, CDR2 SFDVKD. J lost 5 bases, V lost 5 bases, and 7 bases had no gene match. In DNA, the CDR3 is TGTGCCACCAGTGTGGCGGGAGCAGGGGAGACCCAGTACTTC. This translates into CATSVAGAGETQYF.

Points on this clonotype: At one boundary the junction diverges from the germline segment, which might be a read error. This chain connects TRBV4-2 to TRBJ2-7; perhaps TRBD2 as D (5 bases). The CDR3 totals 15 residues. Germline loops: CDR1 LGHNA, CDR2 YNFKEQ. The CDR3, as DNA: TGTGCCAGCAGCCAAGCCCTGGGCGGGTCATACGGGCAGTACTTC. Translation: CASSQALGGSYGQYF.

V gene TRBV29-1 combines with J gene TRBJ2-4, with D tentatively TRBD1 (6 bases). V was pared by 7 bases and J by 9 bases, with 16 bases between. The CDR3 totals 12 residues. CDR1 is SQVTM, CDR2 ANQGSEA, per germline. The CDR3 reads CSATDSRAIQYF. Written as DNA, the CDR3 is TGCAGCGCAACGGACAGTCGGGCCATTCAGTACTTC.

In its sample, this clonotype was seen a few times. The chain carries TRBV11-1 and TRBJ1-3; D remains unclear. The CDR3 runs to 11 residues. The V end was cut by 4 bases, the J end by 2 bases, with 0 bases between. The germline V gene encodes CDR1 SGHAT and CDR2 FQDESV (reference sequence). The CDR3 sequence is CASSSGNTIYF. For the CDR3, the DNA is TGTGCCAGCAGCTCTGGAAACACCATATATTTT.

This chain joins TRBV20-1 and TRBJ1-1, with D perhaps TRBD1 (5 bases). V was shortened by 1 base and J by 2 bases, with 17 bases between the two germline ends. Germline V lookup: CDR1 DFQATT, CDR2 SNEGSKA (reference sequence). This CDR3 has 16 residues. This CDR3 reads CSARGRPWGTNTEAFF. The CDR3 DNA follows: TGCAGTGCTAGAGGCCGCCCGTGGGGCACCAACACTGAAGCTTTCTTT.

The chain recombines TRBV29-1 with TRBJ2-1; D is undetermined. There are 13 residues in the CDR3. The V end lost 6 bases, the J end lost 7 bases, and 16 bases lay between the germline ends. Per germline, CDR1 SQVTM and CDR2 ANQGSEA. The CDR3 bases are TGCAGCGTCTGGCCCTTAGACCAGAATGAGCAGTTCTTC. It is translated as CSVWPLDQNEQFF.

V and J are TRBV6-1 and TRBJ2-7; the D gene could be TRBD1 or TRBD2 (6 bases each). The ends were cut back, 1 base at V and 1 base at J, with 20 bases in the middle. Per germline, CDR1 MNHNS and CDR2 SASEGT. The CDR3 is 18 amino acids. This CDR3 reads CASSEVVRGTTQSYEQYF. DNA of the CDR3: TGTGCCAGCAGTGAAGTAGTCCGGGGGACAACCCAGTCCTACGAGCAGTACTTC.

This clonotype was recorded once. The junction does not match germline at one end; this may be a read error. This chain links TRBV6-1 with TRBJ1-1; no definite D call. CDR1 is MNHNS and CDR2 is SASEGT in the germline V gene. This CDR3 region has 12 residues. The CDR3 reads CASNRVWTEAFF. For the CDR3, the DNA is TGTGCTAGCAATCGGGTTTGGACTGAAGCTTTCTTT.

This clonotype was recorded a few times. The chain is built from TRBV13 and TRBJ2-6; D unclear. CDR3 length: 15 residues. The ends were cut back, 5 bases at V and 2 bases at J, with 10 bases in the middle. Germline assignment: CDR1 PRHDT and CDR2 FYEKMQ (reference sequence). The CDR3 DNA is TGTGCCAGCAGCCCGGGCCTGGCTGGGGCCAACGTCCTGACTTTC. Its protein is CASSPGLAGANVLTF. Full variable domain (missing parts from reference TRBV13 and TRBJ2-6): AAGVIQSPRHLIKEKRETATLKCYPIPRHDTVYWYQQGPGQDPQFLISFYEKMQSDKGSIPDRFSAQQFSDYHSELNMSSLELGDSALYFCASSPGLAGANVLTFGAGSRLTVL.

In DNA form, the CDR3 reads TGCGCCAGCAGCCAAGATCCAGGGGTTCATCAGCCCCAGCATTTT. As protein: CASSQDPGVHQPQHF. This chain joins TRBV4-3 and TRBJ1-5, with D perhaps matching TRBD1 (6 bases). V dropped 0 bases and J dropped 5 bases, with 11 bases sitting between them. The CDR3 spans 15 residues. Germline CDR1 is LGHNA and CDR2 is YSLEER.

This rearrangement joins TRBV2 to TRBJ2-4, with D unclear. This CDR3 comprises 12 residues. Looked up from germline, CDR1 is SNHLY and CDR2 is FYNNEI. Trimming stripped 3 bases from V and 6 bases from J, with 6 bases between. CDR3 protein: CASSEDLNIQYF. The CDR3 region has the DNA TGTGCCAGCAGTGAGGACCTAAACATTCAGTACTTC.

This clonotype was found a few times. The rearrangement links TRBV7-2 to TRBJ2-1; D might be TRBD1 (6 bases). The CDR3 contains 15 residues. Trimming took 5 bases from V and 7 from J, leaving 18 bases between them. The germline CDR1 and CDR2 sequences are SGHTA and FQGNSA. The DNA for the CDR3 is TGTGCCAGCAGCCTGACCCGGGACATCGGGAATGAGCAGTTCTTC. Its protein is CASSLTRDIGNEQFF.

The V call is TRBV20-1, the J call TRBJ2-7; 8 positions agree with TRBD1. The germline V gene encodes CDR1 DFQATT and CDR2 SNEGSKA (reference sequence). This CDR3 is built from 15 residues. V lost 3 bases, J lost 5 bases, and 12 bases stayed unmatched. The CDR3 reads CSASPPRTGSNEQYF. For the CDR3, the DNA is TGCAGTGCTAGCCCCCCTCGGACAGGGTCAAACGAGCAGTACTTC.

This chain uses TRBV29-1 with TRBJ2-5; 7 positions agree with TRBD2. With 5 bases clipped from V and 3 bases from J, the junction kept 9 bases outside the gene matches. CDR1 and CDR2 from the germline V gene are SQVTM and ANQGSEA. The length of the CDR3 is 14 residues. CDR3 sequence (DNA): TGCAGCGTTCGGGGGAGGGGTGGAAAAGAGACCCAGTACTTC. This encodes CSVRGRGGKETQYF.

There are a few counts of this clonotype. The genes are TRBV6-6 and TRBJ2-4; either TRBD1 or TRBD2 may fit D (6 bases each). The end of the DNA aligns better with TRBJ2-7, so the J call may be wrong. Germline loops: CDR1 MNHNY, CDR2 SVGAGI (reference sequence). The CDR3 length is 14 residues. The CDR3 here is CASSYSSGAGEQYF. The CDR3 DNA reads as TGTGCCAGCAGTTACTCTTCGGGGGCAGGCGAGCAGTACTTC.

This clonotype was seen only a few times. J is TRBJ2-1 and V is TRBV18; a weak D match, TRBD2 (6 bases). Germline V gives CDR1 KGHSH, CDR2 LQKENI. CDR3 size: 13 residues. Trimming cost V 3 bases and J 9 bases, with 12 bases left between them. CDR3 sequence reads: CASSPTAAGEQFF. Written as DNA, the CDR3 is TGTGCCAGCTCACCCACGGCAGCGGGTGAGCAGTTCTTC.